The clone carrying this T cell receptor (beta chain) was observed a few times. The data belong to a study of T cells after yellow fever vaccination. MiXCR, run by TCRdb on the 5' RACE reads, gives a single entry per CDR3 protein. The sample comprises some 400,000 distinct CDR3 sequences, roughly a sixth of which are singletons, and about a sixth rests with the top ten. The CDR3 length is 14 residues. V lost 2 bases and J 3 bases, leaving 10 bases between the germline ends. Material: PBMCs, obtained before the yellow fever booster vaccination. This chain connects TRBV12-3 or TRBV12-4 to TRBJ1-1; D call uncertain. The TCR comes from a man younger than 35 who received the YFV17D yellow fever vaccine. The CDR3 protein is CASSLIGSHTEAFF. The DNA of the CDR3 is TGTGCCAGCAGTTTAATAGGCAGTCACACTGAAGCTTTCTTT.